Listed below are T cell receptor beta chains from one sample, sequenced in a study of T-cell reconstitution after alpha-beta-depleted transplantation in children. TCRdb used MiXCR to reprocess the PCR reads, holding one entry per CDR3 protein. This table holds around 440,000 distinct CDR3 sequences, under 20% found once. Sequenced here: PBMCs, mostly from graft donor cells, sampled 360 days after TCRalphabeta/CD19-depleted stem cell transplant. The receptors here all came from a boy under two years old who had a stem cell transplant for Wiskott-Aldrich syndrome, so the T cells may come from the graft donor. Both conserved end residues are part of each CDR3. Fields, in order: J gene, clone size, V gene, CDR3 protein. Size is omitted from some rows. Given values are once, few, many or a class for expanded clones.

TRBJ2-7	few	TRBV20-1	CSASLAVYEQYF
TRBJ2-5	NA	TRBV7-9	CASRQDLATQYF
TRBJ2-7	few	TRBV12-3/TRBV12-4	CASSLAGPTYEQYF
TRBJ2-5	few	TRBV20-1	CSARTGGETQYF
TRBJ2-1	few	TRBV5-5	CASSTRGRGSYNEQFF
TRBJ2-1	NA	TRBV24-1	CATSDPRGTSGRANEQFF
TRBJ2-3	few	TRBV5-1	CASSFSSNPTVYTQYF
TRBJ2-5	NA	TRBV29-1	CSTDPGRAQETQYF
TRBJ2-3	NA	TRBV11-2	CASSLHPNCKFTDTQYF
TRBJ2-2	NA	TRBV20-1	CSSFPLGRVTGELFF
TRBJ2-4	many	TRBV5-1	CASSAGQGGGNIQYF
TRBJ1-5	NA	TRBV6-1	CASSEPGSNQPQHF
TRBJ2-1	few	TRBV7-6	CAVGLRFSEQFF
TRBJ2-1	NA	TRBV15	CATSRAGTKSYNEQFF
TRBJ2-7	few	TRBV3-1	CASSQGGWDSAEQYF
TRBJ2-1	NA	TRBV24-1	CATSLTGRHEQFF
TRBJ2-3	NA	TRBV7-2	CASSWGGTQYF
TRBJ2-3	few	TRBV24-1	CATSDFPGQKTDTQYF
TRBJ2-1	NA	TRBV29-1	CSVPGRKYNEQFF
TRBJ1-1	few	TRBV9	CASSTQGRMNTEAFF
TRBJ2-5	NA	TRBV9	CASSVGGRPYQETQYF
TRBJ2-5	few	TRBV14	CASSQDLRGRLQETQYF
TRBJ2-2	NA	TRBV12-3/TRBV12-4	CASSLDRYTGELFF
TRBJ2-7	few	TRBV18	CASSPPGLQANEQYF
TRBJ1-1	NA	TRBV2	CASSEARTPRNTEAFF
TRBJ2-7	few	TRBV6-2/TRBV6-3	CASSYGTSGSQYF
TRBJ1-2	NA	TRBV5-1	CASSLAGDYYGYTF
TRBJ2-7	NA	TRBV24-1	CATSDLRGPGTGGLEQYF
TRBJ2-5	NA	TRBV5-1	CASSGGAAQETQYF
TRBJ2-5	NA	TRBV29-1	CSVVGGKRETQYF
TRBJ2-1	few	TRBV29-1	CSAQEYNEQFF
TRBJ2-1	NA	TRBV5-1	CASSLPRGRSYNEQFF
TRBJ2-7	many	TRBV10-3	CAISETAGGGALYF
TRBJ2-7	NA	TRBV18	CASSPLGPLGQTYEQYF
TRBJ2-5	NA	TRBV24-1	CATGTGQETQYF
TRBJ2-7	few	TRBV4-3	CASSHLSGSILHEQYF
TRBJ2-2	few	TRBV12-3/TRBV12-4	CASSFARTSGTTGELFF
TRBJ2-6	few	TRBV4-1	CASSPSREGRGANVLTF
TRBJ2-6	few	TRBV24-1	CATSDPTGSPDGANVLTF
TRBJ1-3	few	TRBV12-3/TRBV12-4	CASSKMGSGNTIYF
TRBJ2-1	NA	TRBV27	CASSLLGRRGNEQFF
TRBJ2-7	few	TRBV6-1	CASNPYGFSGRTFEQYF
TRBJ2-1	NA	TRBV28	CASSLRGSRYNEQFF
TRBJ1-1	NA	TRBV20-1	CSARITLEAFF
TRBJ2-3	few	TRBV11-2	CASSLDFSVGTDTQYF
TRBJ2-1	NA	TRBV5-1	CASSFVGGLAGYNEQFF
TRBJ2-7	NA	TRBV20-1	CSAPDGSSYEQYF
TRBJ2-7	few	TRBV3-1	CASSQAWDWPQEQYF